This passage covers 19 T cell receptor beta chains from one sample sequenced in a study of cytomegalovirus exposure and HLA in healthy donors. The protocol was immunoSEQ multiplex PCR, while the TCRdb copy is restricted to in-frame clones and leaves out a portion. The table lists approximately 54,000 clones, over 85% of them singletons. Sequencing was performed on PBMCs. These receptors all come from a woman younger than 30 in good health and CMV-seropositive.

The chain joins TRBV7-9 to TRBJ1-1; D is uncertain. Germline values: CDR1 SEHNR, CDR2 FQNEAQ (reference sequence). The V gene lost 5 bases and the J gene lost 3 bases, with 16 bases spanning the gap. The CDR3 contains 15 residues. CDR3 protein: CASSRTSDVDTEAFF. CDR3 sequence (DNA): TGTGCCAGCAGCCGGACTTCCGACGTGGACACTGAAGCTTTCTTT.

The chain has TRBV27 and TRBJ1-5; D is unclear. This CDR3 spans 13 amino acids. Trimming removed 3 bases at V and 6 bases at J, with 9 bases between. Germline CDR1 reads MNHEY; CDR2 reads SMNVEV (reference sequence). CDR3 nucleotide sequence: TGTGCCAGCAGTTTCGGGGAGGGTCAGCCCCAGCATTTT. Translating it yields CASSFGEGQPQHF.

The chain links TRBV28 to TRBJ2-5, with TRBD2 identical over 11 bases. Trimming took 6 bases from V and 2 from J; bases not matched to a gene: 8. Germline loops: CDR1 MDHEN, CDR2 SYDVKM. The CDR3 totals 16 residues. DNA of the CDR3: TGTGCCAGCAGCCTTCCGGGACTAGCGGAGCAAGAGACCCAGTACTTC. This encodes CASSLPGLAEQETQYF.

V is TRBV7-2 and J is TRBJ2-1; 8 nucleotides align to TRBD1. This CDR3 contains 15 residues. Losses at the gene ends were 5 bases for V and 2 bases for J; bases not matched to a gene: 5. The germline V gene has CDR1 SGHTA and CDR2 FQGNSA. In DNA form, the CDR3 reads TGTGCCAGCAGCATTGGGACAGGTGCCTACAATGAGCAGTTCTTC. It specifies CASSIGTGAYNEQFF.

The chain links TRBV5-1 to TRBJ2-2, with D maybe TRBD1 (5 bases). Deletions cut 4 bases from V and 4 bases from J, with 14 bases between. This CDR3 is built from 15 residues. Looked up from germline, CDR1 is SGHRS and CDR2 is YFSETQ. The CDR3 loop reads CASSAPVGVTGELFF. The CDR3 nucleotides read TGCGCCAGCAGCGCCCCCGTAGGGGTCACCGGGGAGCTGTTTTTT.

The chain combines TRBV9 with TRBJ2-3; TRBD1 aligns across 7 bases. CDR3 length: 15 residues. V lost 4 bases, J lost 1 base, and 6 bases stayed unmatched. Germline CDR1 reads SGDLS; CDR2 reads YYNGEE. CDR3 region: CASSPKGAGTDTQYF. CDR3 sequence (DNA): TGTGCCAGCAGCCCAAAGGGGGCCGGCACAGATACGCAGTATTTT.

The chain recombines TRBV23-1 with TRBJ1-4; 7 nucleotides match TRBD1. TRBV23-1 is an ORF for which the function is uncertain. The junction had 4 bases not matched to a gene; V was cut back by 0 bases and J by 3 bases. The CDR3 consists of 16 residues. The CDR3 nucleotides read TGCGCCAGCAGTCAATCGTACAGGGGCTCTAATGAAAAACTGTTTTTT. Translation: CASSQSYRGSNEKLFF.

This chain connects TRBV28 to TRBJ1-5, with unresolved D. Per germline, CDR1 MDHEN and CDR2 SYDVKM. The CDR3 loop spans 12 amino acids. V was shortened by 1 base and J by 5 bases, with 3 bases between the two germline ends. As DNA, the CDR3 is TGTGCCAGCAGTTTATTAGATCAGCCCCAGCATTTT. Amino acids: CASSLLDQPQHF.

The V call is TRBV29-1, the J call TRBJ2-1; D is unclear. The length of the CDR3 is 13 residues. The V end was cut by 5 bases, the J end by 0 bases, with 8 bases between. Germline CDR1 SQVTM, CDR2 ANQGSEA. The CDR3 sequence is CSVSTASYNEQFF. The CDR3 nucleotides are TGCAGCGTTTCGACTGCCTCCTACAATGAGCAGTTCTTC.

This CDR3 reads CASSQGLAGGYYSYEQYF. The CDR3 DNA follows: TGTGCCAGCAGTCAGGGACTAGCGGGGGGTTACTACTCCTACGAGCAGTACTTC. The chain joins TRBV28 to TRBJ2-7; 15 bases fit TRBD2. V trimming: 5 bases; J trimming: 0 bases; junction bases outside the gene matches: 8. The CDR3 covers 18 residues. Germline CDR1 and CDR2: MDHEN and SYDVKM. The whole variable domain, filled in from reference TRBV28 and TRBJ2-7, reads DVKVTQSSRYLVKRTGEKVFLECVQDMDHENMFWYRQDPGLGLRLIYFSYDVKMKEKGDIPEGYSVSREKKERFSLILESASTNQTSMYLCASSQGLAGGYYSYEQYFGPGTRLTVT.

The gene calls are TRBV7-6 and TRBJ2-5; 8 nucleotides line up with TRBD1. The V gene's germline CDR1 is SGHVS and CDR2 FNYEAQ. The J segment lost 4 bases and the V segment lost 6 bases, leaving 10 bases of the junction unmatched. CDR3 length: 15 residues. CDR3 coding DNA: TGTGCCAGCAGGCGGACAGGGATGAGAGGAGAGACCCAGTACTTC. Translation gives CASRRTGMRGETQYF.

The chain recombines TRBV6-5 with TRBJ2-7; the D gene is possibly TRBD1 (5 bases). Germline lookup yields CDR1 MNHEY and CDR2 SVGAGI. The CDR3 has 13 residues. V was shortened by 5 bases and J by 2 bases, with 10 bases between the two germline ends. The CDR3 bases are TGTGCCAGCAGTCGACAGACAGCCTACGAGCAGTACTTC. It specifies CASSRQTAYEQYF.

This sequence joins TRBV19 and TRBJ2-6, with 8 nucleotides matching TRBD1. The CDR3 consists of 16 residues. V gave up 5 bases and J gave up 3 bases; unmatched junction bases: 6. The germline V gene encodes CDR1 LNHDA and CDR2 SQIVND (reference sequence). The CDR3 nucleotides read TGTGCCAGTAGTTCCCAGGGGGCGGGTGGGGCCAACGTCCTGACTTTC. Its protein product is CASSSQGAGGANVLTF.

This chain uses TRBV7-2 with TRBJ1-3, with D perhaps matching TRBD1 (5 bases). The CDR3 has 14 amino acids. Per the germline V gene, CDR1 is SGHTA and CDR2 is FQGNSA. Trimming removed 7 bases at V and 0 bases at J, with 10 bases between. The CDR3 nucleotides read TGTGCCAGCAACCCCCAGGGCTCTGGAAACACCATATATTTT. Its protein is CASNPQGSGNTIYF.

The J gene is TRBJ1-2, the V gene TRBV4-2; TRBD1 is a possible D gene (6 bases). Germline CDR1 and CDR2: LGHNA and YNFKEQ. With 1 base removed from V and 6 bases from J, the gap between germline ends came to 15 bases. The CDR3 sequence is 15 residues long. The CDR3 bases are TGTGCCAGCAGCCAAGTCGAACAGGGAAGGAATGGCTACACCTTC. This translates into CASSQVEQGRNGYTF.

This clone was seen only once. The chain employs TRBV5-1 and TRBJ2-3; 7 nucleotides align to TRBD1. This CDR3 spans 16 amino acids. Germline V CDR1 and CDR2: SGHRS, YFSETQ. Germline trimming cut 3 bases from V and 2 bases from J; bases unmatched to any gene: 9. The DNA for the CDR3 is TGCGCCAGCAGCTCAGCGATAGACAGGGTCACAGATACGCAGTATTTT. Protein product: CASSSAIDRVTDTQYF.

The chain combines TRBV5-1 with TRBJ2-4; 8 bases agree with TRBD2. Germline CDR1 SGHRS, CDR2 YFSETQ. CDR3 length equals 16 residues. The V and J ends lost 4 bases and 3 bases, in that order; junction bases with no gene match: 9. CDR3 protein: CASSRGGGSGKNIQYF. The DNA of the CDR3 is TGCGCCAGCAGCCGGGGGGGTGGCAGCGGCAAAAACATTCAGTACTTC.

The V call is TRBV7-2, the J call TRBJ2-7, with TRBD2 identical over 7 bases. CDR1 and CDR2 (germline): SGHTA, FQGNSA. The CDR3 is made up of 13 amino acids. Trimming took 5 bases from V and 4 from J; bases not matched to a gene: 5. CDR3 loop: CASSTWGGYEQYF. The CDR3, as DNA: TGTGCCAGCAGCACCTGGGGGGGGTACGAGCAGTACTTC.

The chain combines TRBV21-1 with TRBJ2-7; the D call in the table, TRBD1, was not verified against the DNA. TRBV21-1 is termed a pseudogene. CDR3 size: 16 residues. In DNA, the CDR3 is TGTGCCAGCAGCAGAACCCGGGACAGGGGGAACTACGAGCAGTACTTC. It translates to CASSRTRDRGNYEQYF.